Only a few counts were recorded for the clone carrying this TCR beta chain. Its matching antigen is unknown. The sample is drawn from a study of T-cell reconstitution after alpha-beta-depleted transplantation in children. Study-level points and caveats: Surviving recipient cells, namely T cells and thymic progenitors, were the source of high day-60 TCRbeta diversity in some patients. Newly produced T cells mostly accounted for T-cell counts and diversity one year post-transplant. Reportedly, roughly two months post-transplant, alpha-beta T cells arose from several hundred expanded graft clones.

Unique molecular identifiers were built into the TCRbeta library. Each CDR3 protein is one row after TCRdb ran MiXCR on the PCR reads. The profile shows about 78,000 distinct CDR3 sequences, around an eighth of them singletons. Germline V CDR1 and CDR2: LGHDT, YNNKEL (reference sequence). Trimming took 0 bases from V and 4 from J; bases not matched to a gene: 2. The CDR3 has 14 amino acids. This chain links TRBV3-1 with TRBJ2-7; 8 nucleotides agree with TRBD1. Specimen: PBMCs, mostly from graft donor cells, collected 180 days after TCRalphabeta/CD19-depleted stem cell transplant. This clonotype was sampled from a male patient aged 2-9 years who had a stem cell transplant for acute lymphoblastic leukemia, so the T cells may come from the graft donor. The CDR3 coding sequence is TGTGCCAGCAGCCAAGAGTACAGGGGGTACGAGCAGTACTTC. As protein: CASSQEYRGYEQYF.